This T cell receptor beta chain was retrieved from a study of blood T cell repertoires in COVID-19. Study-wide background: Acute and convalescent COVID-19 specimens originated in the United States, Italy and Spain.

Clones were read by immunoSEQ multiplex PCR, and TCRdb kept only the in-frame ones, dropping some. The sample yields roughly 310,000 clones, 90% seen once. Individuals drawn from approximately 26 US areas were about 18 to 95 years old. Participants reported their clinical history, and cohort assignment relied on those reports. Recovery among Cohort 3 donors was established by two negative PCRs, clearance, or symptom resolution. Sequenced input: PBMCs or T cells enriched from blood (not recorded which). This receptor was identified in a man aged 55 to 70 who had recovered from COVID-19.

The CDR3 here is CASSPATGWKNIQYF. CDR3 DNA: TGTGCCAGCTCACCAGCGACAGGGTGGAAAAACATTCAGTACTTC. The chain uses TRBV18 and TRBJ2-4, with 7 bases aligning to TRBD1. J was trimmed by 4 bases and V by 2 bases; bases with no gene match: 5. The CDR3 loop spans 15 amino acids. CDR1 and CDR2 from the germline V gene are KGHSH and LQKENI. The full variable domain, completed using reference TRBV18 and TRBJ2-4, is NAGVMQNPRHLVRRRGQEARLRCSPMKGHSHVYWYRQLPEEGLKFMVYLQKENIIDESGMPKERFSAEFPKEGPSILRIQQVVRGDSAAYFCASSPATGWKNIQYFGAGTRLSVL.